The 22 T cell receptor beta chains in this list originate from one sample, sequenced in a study of T cell responses to AZD1222 COVID-19 vaccine. The data were produced by immunoSEQ multiplex PCR, yet TCRdb's version contains in-frame clones alone and is incomplete. The sample carries 150,000 to 200,000 clones, around 90% recorded once. Specimen: peripheral blood, collected 28 days after the second AZD1222 dose. These receptors all come from an adult who received the AZD1222 COVID-19 vaccine.

V is TRBV18 and J is TRBJ2-1; possible D gene TRBD2, 6 bases. Trimming shortened V by 8 bases and J by 3 bases, and 14 bases separated the two germline ends. The germline CDR1 and CDR2 sequences are KGHSH and LQKENI. This CDR3 region has 14 residues. CDR3 in DNA: TGTGCCAGCGAAGGCCCGGACTACTACAATGAGCAGTTCTTC. This translates into CASEGPDYYNEQFF.

The chain joins TRBV25-1 to TRBJ2-5, with a weak D call TRBD1 (6 bases). The CDR3 runs to 18 residues. V was shortened by 1 base and J by 5 bases, with 23 bases between the two germline ends. Looked up from germline, CDR1 is MGHDK and CDR2 is SYGVNS. CDR3 amino acids: CASSEFGQAPIQGETQYF. The CDR3 DNA is TGTGCCAGCAGTGAATTCGGGCAAGCGCCTATCCAGGGGGAGACCCAGTACTTC.

The chain recombines TRBV19 with TRBJ1-5; D might be TRBD1 (6 bases). Germline V CDR1 and CDR2: LNHDA, SQIVND (reference sequence). Between the trimmed V and J ends, which lost 5 bases and 0 bases, there was a span of 23 bases. CDR3 size: 19 residues. Here the CDR3 DNA reads TGTGCCAGTAGTTTACGGCTCGTCAGGGGAGGGGATAGCAATCAGCCCCAGCATTTT. Encoded protein: CASSLRLVRGGDSNQPQHF.

This chain uses TRBV7-3 with TRBJ1-1; D is undetermined. The V end lost 1 base, the J end lost 1 base, and 7 bases lay between the germline ends. The V gene's germline CDR1 is SGHTA and CDR2 FQGTGA. The CDR3 totals 14 residues. The CDR3 sequence: CASSLRRQNTEAFF. The DNA for the CDR3 is TGTGCCAGCAGCTTAAGGCGGCAGAACACTGAAGCTTTCTTT. The complete variable domain, with remaining parts taken from reference TRBV7-3 and TRBJ1-1, reads GAGVSQTPSNKVTEKGKYVELRCDPISGHTALYWYRQSLGQGPEFLIYFQGTGAADDSGLPNDRFFAVRPEGSVSTLKIQRTERGDSAVYLCASSLRRQNTEAFFGQGTRLTVV.

CDR3 protein: CASSYSNSYEQYF. The CDR3 bases are TGTGCCAGCAGTTACTCGAACTCCTACGAGCAGTACTTC. The chain couples TRBV6-2 or TRBV6-3 to TRBJ2-7; no definite D call. The CDR3 consists of 13 residues. V lost 0 bases, J lost 0 bases, and 3 bases lay in between. Germline values: CDR1 MNHEY, CDR2 SVGEGT.

The V call is TRBV9, the J call TRBJ2-7, with 11 nucleotides matching TRBD1. The CDR3 is 14 residues long. CDR1 SGDLS and CDR2 YYNGEE come from the germline V gene. The trim removed 0 bases at V and 8 bases at J, leaving 4 bases unmatched. The CDR3 sequence: CASSVAGDRGKQYF. The CDR3 DNA reads as TGTGCCAGCAGCGTAGCGGGGGACAGGGGGAAGCAGTACTTC. Variable domain in full (rest from reference TRBV9 and TRBJ2-7): DSGVTQTPKHLITATGQRVTLRCSPRSGDLSVYWYQQSLDQGLQFLIQYYNGEERAKGNILERFSAQQFPDLHSELNLSSLELGDSALYFCASSVAGDRGKQYFGPGTRLTVT.

V is TRBV2 and J is TRBJ2-3, with 15 bases matching TRBD2. The ends lost 5 bases at V and 4 bases at J; junction bases unmatched: 7. Germline-derived CDR1 and CDR2 are SNHLY and FYNNEI. The CDR3 consists of 17 residues. CDR3 loop: CASSSFGLAGGADTQYF. CDR3 DNA sequence: TGTGCCAGCAGTTCTTTCGGACTAGCGGGGGGGGCAGATACGCAGTATTTT.

This chain uses TRBV15 with TRBJ1-4, with 8 bases aligning to TRBD1. V shed 3 bases and J 7 bases; nucleotides not matched to a gene: 10. The CDR3 contains 16 residues. Germline CDR1 LNHNV, CDR2 YYDKDF (reference sequence). The CDR3 nucleotides are TGTGCCACCAGCAGCCGGGACAGGCGCCTTGTTGAAAAACTGTTTTTT. Amino acid sequence: CATSSRDRRLVEKLFF.

The chain carries TRBV4-1 and TRBJ2-2; 9 nucleotides align to TRBD2. The germline gives CDR1 MGHRA, CDR2 YSYEKL. V lost 5 bases, J lost 9 bases, and 10 bases stayed unmatched. The CDR3 runs 15 residues. CDR3 residues: CASSDRVAGVRELFF. Here the CDR3 DNA reads TGCGCCAGCAGCGATCGGGTAGCGGGAGTCCGGGAGCTGTTTTTT.

The genes are TRBV7-9 and TRBJ1-4; no clear D. The CDR3 is 11 residues long. The ends were cut back, 2 bases at V and 8 bases at J, with 3 bases in the middle. From germline, CDR1 is SEHNR and CDR2 FQNEAQ (reference sequence). The CDR3 loop reads CASSLSEKLFF. The CDR3 region has the DNA TGTGCCAGCAGCTTATCCGAAAAACTGTTTTTT. The variable domain in full, with the rest retrieved from reference TRBV7-9 and TRBJ1-4, is DTGVSQNPRHKITKRGQNVTFRCDPISEHNRLYWYRQTLGQGPEFLTYFQNEAQLEKSRLLSDRFSAERPKGSFSTLEIQRTEQGDSAMYLCASSLSEKLFFGSGTQLSVL.

This clone turned up a few times. This sequence joins TRBV28 and TRBJ1-5; no reliable D call. The CDR3 has 15 residues. Germline assignment: CDR1 MDHEN and CDR2 SYDVKM. V gave up 2 bases and J gave up 4 bases, with 12 bases separating them. The CDR3, as DNA: TGTGCCAGCAGTTTAGGCCATTTTCTTAATCAGCCCCAGCATTTT. Translated, it gives CASSLGHFLNQPQHF.

This clone showed up just once. The chain links TRBV6-1 to TRBJ1-2; 8 nucleotides align to TRBD1. CDR3 length: 14 residues. Germline CDR1 MNHNS, CDR2 SASEGT. Germline trimming cut 3 bases from V and 8 bases from J; bases unmatched to any gene: 8. The CDR3 is CASSDGGTGLGYTF. CDR3 coding DNA: TGTGCCAGCAGTGACGGGGGGACAGGACTCGGCTACACCTTC.

This clone has only one observation. The V and J genes are TRBV19 and TRBJ1-3, with D possibly TRBD1 on 5 matching bases. V lost 6 bases, J lost 4 bases, and 19 bases lay in between. The V gene's germline CDR1 is LNHDA and CDR2 SQIVND (reference sequence). CDR3 length: 16 amino acids. The CDR3: CASRSGRGPIGNTIYF. The CDR3 region has the DNA TGTGCCAGTAGATCGGGGAGGGGACCCATCGGAAACACCATATATTTT.

In nucleotides, the CDR3 is TGTGCCACCCGGACTAGCGGGAACGCCTACAATGAGCAGTTCTTC. Translation: CATRTSGNAYNEQFF. V and J are TRBV18 and TRBJ2-1, with 12 bases lining up with TRBD2. CDR3 size: 15 residues. Germline CDR1 is KGHSH and CDR2 is LQKENI. With 10 bases clipped from V and 2 bases from J, the junction kept 6 bases outside the gene matches.

This rearrangement joins TRBV28 to TRBJ1-6; TRBD1 aligns across 9 bases. The germline gives CDR1 MDHEN, CDR2 SYDVKM. The CDR3 sequence is 16 residues long. Germline trimming cut 7 bases from V and 9 bases from J; bases unmatched to any gene: 13. The CDR3, as DNA: TGTGCCAGCACCTCCCCTTTACAGGGGGCTGGTTCACCCCTCCACTTT. Translating it yields CASTSPLQGAGSPLHF.

The genes are TRBV19 and TRBJ1-4; 8 nucleotides align to TRBD1. The CDR3 covers 14 residues. The germline V gene has CDR1 LNHDA and CDR2 SQIVND (reference sequence). V shed 6 bases and J 8 bases; nucleotides not matched to a gene: 8. Here the CDR3 reads CASRYFGQGEKLFF. DNA for the CDR3: TGTGCCAGTAGATACTTCGGACAGGGAGAAAAACTGTTTTTT.

The chain combines TRBV23-1 with TRBJ2-1, with 9 bases fitting TRBD1. TRBV23-1 is labeled an ORF, and its function is uncertain. V dropped 7 bases and J dropped 6; count of bases not matched to a gene: 10. The CDR3 runs 15 residues. CDR3 DNA: TGCGCCAGCATCCATGGGACAGGGTTTCTCAATGAGCAGTTCTTC. Amino acid sequence: CASIHGTGFLNEQFF.

V and J are TRBV2 and TRBJ1-2; the D is unclear. This CDR3 is 12 amino acids long. Germline V gene lookup returns CDR1 SNHLY and CDR2 FYNNEI. V lost 4 bases, J lost 2 bases, and 5 bases lay in between. DNA of the CDR3: TGTGCCAGCAGTGGGCAGAACTATGGCTACACCTTC. This translates into CASSGQNYGYTF.

V is TRBV5-1 and J is TRBJ2-3; 9 bases align to TRBD1. With 4 bases clipped from V and 5 bases from J, the junction kept 5 bases outside the gene matches. The CDR3 consists of 14 residues. Germline V gives CDR1 SGHRS, CDR2 YFSETQ. The CDR3 sequence is CASSQAGQGDTQYF. The CDR3, as DNA: TGCGCCAGCAGCCAAGCGGGACAGGGAGATACGCAGTATTTT. The whole variable domain, remainder taken from reference TRBV5-1 and TRBJ2-3, is KAGVTQTPRYLIKTRGQQVTLSCSPISGHRSVSWYQQTPGQGLQFLFEYFSETQRNKGNFPGRFSGRQFSNSRSEMNVSTLELGDSALYLCASSQAGQGDTQYFGPGTRLTVL.

This clone was counted between two and nine times. This chain uses TRBV20-1 with TRBJ2-7; D unclear. V lost 7 bases to trimming and J lost 4 bases, with 8 bases between them. The germline V gene encodes CDR1 DFQATT and CDR2 SNEGSKA (reference sequence). The CDR3 has 10 residues. The CDR3 protein is CSVKQYEQYF. The CDR3 DNA reads TGCAGTGTAAAGCAGTACGAGCAGTACTTC.

J is TRBJ2-5 and V is TRBV18, with no clear D. This CDR3 is 11 amino acids long. Germline V gene lookup returns CDR1 KGHSH and CDR2 LQKENI. With 4 bases removed from V and 1 base from J, the gap between germline ends came to 1 base. The CDR3 DNA sequence: TGTGCCAGCTCACTCCAAGAGACCCAGTACTTC. Encoded protein: CASSLQETQYF.

This clone was observed once. V and J are TRBV7-9 and TRBJ1-3; D not resolved. CDR3 size: 15 residues. The germline V and J ends were trimmed by 3 bases and 0 bases, with 9 bases remaining between them. Germline CDR1 SEHNR, CDR2 FQNEAQ (reference sequence). CDR3 coding DNA: TGTGCCAGCAGCTTGGGCCCGAACTCTGGAAACACCATATATTTT. This gives the protein CASSLGPNSGNTIYF.